This TCR beta chain was obtained from a study of cytomegalovirus exposure and HLA in healthy donors. About this clone itself: Its antigen is as yet unknown.

Findings of the study overall: Both high specificity and high sensitivity reportedly marked the classifier's diagnosis of cytomegalovirus status. Association of a missense DCLRE1C variant with TCR beta V- and J-gene trimming was reported in a later analysis.

PCR primers comprised 60 Vbeta and 13 Jbeta primers. In the authors' methods: Per a later analysis, the number of unique TCR beta chains was approximately 80 million, of which around 9.9 million were shared. Generated by immunoSEQ multiplex PCR, the TCRdb table keeps only in-frame clones and is missing some. Clone size and V and J calls were adopted from that table, with D and trimming inferred from the DNA. The profile shows approximately 110,000 clones, around three quarters of them singletons. This clonotype was obtained from a woman aged 18-35 years in good health and CMV-seropositive. Sequenced material: PBMCs.

The DNA for the CDR3 is TGTGCCAGCAGCTTAGAGCGGGGGGAAGCTTTCTTT. Its translation is CASSLERGEAFF. J is TRBJ1-1 and V is TRBV7-6; D may be TRBD1 (5 bases). Trimming left V 1 base short and J 8 bases short, with 8 bases between. Germline CDR1 reads SGHVS; CDR2 reads FNYEAQ. CDR3 length: 12 amino acids.